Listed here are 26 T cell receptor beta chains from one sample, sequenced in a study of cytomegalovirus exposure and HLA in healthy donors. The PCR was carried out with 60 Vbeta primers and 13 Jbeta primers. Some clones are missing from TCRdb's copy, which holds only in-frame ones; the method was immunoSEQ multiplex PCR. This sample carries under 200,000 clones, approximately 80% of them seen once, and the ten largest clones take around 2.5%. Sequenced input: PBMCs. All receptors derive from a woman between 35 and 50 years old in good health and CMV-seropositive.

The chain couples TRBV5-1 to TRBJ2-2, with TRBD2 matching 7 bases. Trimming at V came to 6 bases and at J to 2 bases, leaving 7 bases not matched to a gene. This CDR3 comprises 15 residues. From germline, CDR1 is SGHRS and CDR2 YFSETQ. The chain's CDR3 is CASKGLAENTGELFF. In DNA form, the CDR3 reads TGCGCCAGCAAGGGCCTAGCGGAAAACACCGGGGAGCTGTTTTTT.

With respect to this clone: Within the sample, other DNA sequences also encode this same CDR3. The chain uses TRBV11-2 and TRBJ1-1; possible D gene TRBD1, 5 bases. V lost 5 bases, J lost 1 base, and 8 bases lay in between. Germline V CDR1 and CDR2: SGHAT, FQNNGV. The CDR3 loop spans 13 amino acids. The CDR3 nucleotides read TGTGCCAGCAGCGCAGACAGGAACACTGAAGCTTTCTTT. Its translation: CASSADRNTEAFF.

Written as DNA, the CDR3 is TGTGCCAGCAGCCCAGGGGGCGTGGGTTCCTACGAGCAGTACTTC. It translates to CASSPGGVGSYEQYF. V and J are TRBV7-2 and TRBJ2-7; 8 bases align to TRBD1. Trimming cost V 5 bases and J 1 base; bases outside gene matches: 7. The germline CDR1 and CDR2 sequences are SGHTA and FQGNSA. The CDR3 loop spans 15 amino acids. Full variable domain (rest looked up from reference TRBV7-2 and TRBJ2-7): GAGVSQSPSNKVTEKGKDVELRCDPISGHTALYWYRQSLGQGLEFLIYFQGNSAPDKSGLPSDRFSAERTGGSVSTLTIQRTQQEDSAVYLCASSPGGVGSYEQYFGPGTRLTVT.

Here the CDR3 reads CASSLPTAPYGYTF. DNA for the CDR3: TGTGCCAGCAGTCTTCCGACAGCCCCCTATGGCTACACCTTC. The chain employs TRBV6-6 and TRBJ1-2, with a weak D call TRBD1 (5 bases). This CDR3 has 14 amino acids. CDR1 and CDR2 from the germline V gene are MNHNY and SVGAGI (reference sequence). V lost 5 bases to trimming and J lost 4 bases, with 14 bases between them.

CDR3 sequence (DNA): TGTGCCAGCAGGGGAGGTACTGGGGGCAATCAGCCCCAGCATTTT. It encodes CASRGGTGGNQPQHF. The V and J genes are TRBV27 and TRBJ1-5; D is undetermined. Germline V gives CDR1 MNHEY, CDR2 SMNVEV (reference sequence). Trimming took 6 bases from V and 2 from J, leaving 14 bases between them. CDR3 length equals 15 residues.

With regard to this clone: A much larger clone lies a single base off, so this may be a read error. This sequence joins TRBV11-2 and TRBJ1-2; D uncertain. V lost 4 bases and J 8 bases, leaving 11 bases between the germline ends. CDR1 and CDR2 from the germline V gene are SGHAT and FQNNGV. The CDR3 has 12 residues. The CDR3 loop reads CASSSDISGYTF. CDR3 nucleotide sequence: TGTGCCAGCAGCTCCGACATATCCGGCTACACCTTC. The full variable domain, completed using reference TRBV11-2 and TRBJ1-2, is EAGVAQSPRYKIIEKRQSVAFWCNPISGHATLYWYQQILGQGPKLLIQFQNNGVVDDSQLPKDRFSAERLKGVDSTLKIQPAKLEDSAVYLCASSSDISGYTFGSGTRLTVV.

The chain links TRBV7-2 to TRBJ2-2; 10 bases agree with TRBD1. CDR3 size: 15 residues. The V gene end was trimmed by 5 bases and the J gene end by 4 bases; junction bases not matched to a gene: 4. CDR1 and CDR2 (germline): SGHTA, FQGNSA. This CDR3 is CASSPRTGGTGELFF. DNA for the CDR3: TGTGCCAGCAGCCCCCGGACAGGGGGCACCGGGGAGCTGTTTTTT.

Here the CDR3 reads CSVEDPQGTTEAFF. In DNA, the CDR3 is TGCAGCGTTGAAGATCCCCAGGGGACCACTGAAGCTTTCTTT. The gene calls are TRBV29-1 and TRBJ1-1; possibly TRBD1 for D (6 bases). CDR3 length equals 14 residues. Germline V CDR1 and CDR2: SQVTM, ANQGSEA. V shed 0 bases and J shed 4 bases, with 12 bases lying between them.

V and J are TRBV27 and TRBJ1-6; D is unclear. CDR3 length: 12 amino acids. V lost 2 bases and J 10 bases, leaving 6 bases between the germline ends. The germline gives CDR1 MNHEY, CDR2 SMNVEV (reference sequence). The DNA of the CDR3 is TGTGCCAGCAGTTTAAGTGCGTCACCCCTCCACTTT. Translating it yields CASSLSASPLHF.

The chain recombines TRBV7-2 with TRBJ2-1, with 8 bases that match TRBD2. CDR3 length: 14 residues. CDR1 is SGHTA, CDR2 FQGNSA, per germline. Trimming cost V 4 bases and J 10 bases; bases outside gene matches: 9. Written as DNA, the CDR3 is TGTGCCAGCAGCTCCTCGGGGGGGGGTAAAGAGCAGTTCTTC. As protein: CASSSSGGGKEQFF.

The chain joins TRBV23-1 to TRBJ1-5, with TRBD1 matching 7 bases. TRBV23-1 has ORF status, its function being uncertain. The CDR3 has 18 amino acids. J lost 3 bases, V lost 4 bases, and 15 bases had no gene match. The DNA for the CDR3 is TGCGCCAGCAGTCCCAATAATATGGAGGGGGCCAACAATCAGCCCCAGCATTTT. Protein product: CASSPNNMEGANNQPQHF.

CDR3 sequence: CASSQADPTYNEQFF. CDR3 in DNA: TGTGCCAGCAGCCAAGCGGATCCGACATACAATGAGCAGTTCTTC. The rearrangement joins TRBV4-2 to TRBJ2-1, with no clear D. V lost 1 base and J lost 4, with 11 bases in between. In germline, CDR1 is LGHNA, CDR2 YNFKEQ. The CDR3 contains 15 residues.

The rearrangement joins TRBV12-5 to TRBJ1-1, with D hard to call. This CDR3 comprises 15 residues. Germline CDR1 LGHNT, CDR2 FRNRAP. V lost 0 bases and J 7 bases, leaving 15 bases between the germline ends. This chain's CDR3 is CASGLVIGKLGEAFF. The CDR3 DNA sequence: TGTGCTAGTGGTTTGGTAATCGGGAAGTTGGGTGAAGCTTTCTTT. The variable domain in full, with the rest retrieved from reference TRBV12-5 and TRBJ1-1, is DARVTQTPRHKVTEMGQEVTMRCQPILGHNTVFWYRQTMMQGLELLAYFRNRAPLDDSGMPKDRFSAEMPDATLATLKIQPSEPRDSAVYFCASGLVIGKLGEAFFGQGTRLTVV.

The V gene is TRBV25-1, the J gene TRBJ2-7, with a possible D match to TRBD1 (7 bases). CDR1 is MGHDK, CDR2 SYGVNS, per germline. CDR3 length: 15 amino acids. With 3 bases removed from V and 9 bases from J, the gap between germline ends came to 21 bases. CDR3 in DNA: TGTGCCAGCAGTGACCTGGACAGGTCCGGGGGAGGGCAGTACTTC. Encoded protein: CASSDLDRSGGGQYF.

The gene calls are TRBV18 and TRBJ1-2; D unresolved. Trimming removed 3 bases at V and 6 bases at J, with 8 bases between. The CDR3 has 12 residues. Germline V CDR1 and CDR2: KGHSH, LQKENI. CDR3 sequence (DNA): TGTGCCAGCTCACCGGGCGGGGATGGCTACACCTTC. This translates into CASSPGGDGYTF.

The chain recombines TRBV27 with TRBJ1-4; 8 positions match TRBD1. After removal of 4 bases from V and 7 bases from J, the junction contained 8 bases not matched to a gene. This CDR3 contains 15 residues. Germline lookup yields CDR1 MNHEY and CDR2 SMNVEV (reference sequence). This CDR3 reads CASSSRTGIPEKLFF. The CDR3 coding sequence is TGTGCCAGCAGTTCCCGGACAGGGATCCCTGAAAAACTGTTTTTT.

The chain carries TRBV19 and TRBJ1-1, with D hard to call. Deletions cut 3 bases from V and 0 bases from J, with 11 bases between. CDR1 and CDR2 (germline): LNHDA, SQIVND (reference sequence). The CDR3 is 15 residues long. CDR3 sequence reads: CASSIGHTMNTEAFF. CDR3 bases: TGTGCCAGTAGTATCGGTCACACTATGAACACTGAAGCTTTCTTT.

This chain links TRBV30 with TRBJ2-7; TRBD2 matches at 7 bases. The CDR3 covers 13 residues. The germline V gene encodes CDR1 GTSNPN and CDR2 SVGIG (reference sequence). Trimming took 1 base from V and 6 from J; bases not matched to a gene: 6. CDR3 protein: CAWSGTWGGEQYF. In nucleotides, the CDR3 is TGTGCCTGGAGTGGTACATGGGGGGGCGAGCAGTACTTC.

Here the CDR3 DNA reads TGTGCCAGCAGCACTCCGGGAAATGACGAGACCCAGTACTTC. This encodes CASSTPGNDETQYF. The chain links TRBV7-9 to TRBJ2-5; D may be TRBD2 (5 bases). Trimming removed 5 bases from V and 5 bases from J, with 15 bases in between. The CDR3 is 14 residues long. CDR1 is SEHNR, CDR2 FQNEAQ, per germline (reference sequence).

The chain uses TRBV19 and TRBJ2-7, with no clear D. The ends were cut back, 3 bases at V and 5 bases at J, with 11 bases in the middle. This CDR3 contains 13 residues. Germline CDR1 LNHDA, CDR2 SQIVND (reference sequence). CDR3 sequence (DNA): TGTGCCAGTAGTATCAACGTTCGGGACGAGCAGTACTTC. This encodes CASSINVRDEQYF.

The chain's CDR3 is CASSVTGQTGELFF. The CDR3 nucleotides read TGCGCCAGCAGCGTGACAGGGCAGACCGGGGAGCTGTTTTTT. The rearrangement uses TRBV5-1 and TRBJ2-2; 7 positions agree with TRBD1. From germline, CDR1 is SGHRS and CDR2 YFSETQ. The CDR3 has 14 amino acids. V dropped 4 bases and J dropped 5; count of bases not matched to a gene: 5.

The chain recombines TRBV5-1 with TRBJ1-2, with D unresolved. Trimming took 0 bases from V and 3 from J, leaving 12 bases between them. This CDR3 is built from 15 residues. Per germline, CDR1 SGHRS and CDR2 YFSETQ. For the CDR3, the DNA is TGCGCCAGCAGCTTGGACAGCCCGCCGTACTATGGCTACACCTTC. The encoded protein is CASSLDSPPYYGYTF.

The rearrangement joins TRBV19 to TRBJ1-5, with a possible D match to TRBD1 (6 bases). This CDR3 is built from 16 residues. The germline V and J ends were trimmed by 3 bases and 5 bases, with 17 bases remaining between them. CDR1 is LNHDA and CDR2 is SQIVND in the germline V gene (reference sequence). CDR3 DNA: TGTGCCAGTAGTATGCACGGAGGGGGGGGTCATCAGCCCCAGCATTTT. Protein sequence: CASSMHGGGGHQPQHF.

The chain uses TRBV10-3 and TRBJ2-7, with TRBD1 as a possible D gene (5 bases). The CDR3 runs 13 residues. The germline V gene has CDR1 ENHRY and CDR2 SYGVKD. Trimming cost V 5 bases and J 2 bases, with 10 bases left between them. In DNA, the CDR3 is TGTGCCATCAGTATAGAAGGGGCCTACGAGCAGTACTTC. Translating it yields CAISIEGAYEQYF.

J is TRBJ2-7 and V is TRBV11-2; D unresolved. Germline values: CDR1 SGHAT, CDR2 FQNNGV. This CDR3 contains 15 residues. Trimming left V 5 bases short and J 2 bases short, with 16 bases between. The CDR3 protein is CASSVMGPRTYEQYF. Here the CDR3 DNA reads TGTGCCAGCAGCGTAATGGGCCCGAGAACCTACGAGCAGTACTTC.

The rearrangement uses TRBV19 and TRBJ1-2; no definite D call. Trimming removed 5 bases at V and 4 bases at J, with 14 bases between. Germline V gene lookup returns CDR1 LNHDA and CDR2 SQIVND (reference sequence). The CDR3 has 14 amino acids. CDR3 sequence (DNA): TGTGCCAGTAGTCCCCCGCCCTCCGGCTATGGCTACACCTTC. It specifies CASSPPPSGYGYTF. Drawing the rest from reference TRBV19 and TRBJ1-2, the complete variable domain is DGGITQSPKYLFRKEGQNVTLSCEQNLNHDAMYWYRQDPGQGLRLIYYSQIVNDFQKGDIAEGYSVSREKKESFPLTVTSAQKNPTAFYLCASSPPPSGYGYTFGSGTRLTVV.